This T cell receptor (beta chain) was documented in a study of response to subunit inactivated influenza vaccine. Germline V gene lookup returns CDR1 MNHGY and CDR2 SVAAGI. The ends lost 2 bases at V and 7 bases at J; junction bases unmatched: 5. The CDR3 loop spans 15 amino acids. This clonotype occurred a few times. The antigen is not known. Whole-study findings and limits: It was suggested by the authors that few new T cells are recruited by each seasonal influenza vaccination.

TCRdb ran MiXCR on the RT-PCR reads and lists one entry per CDR3 protein. The sample records roughly 500,000 distinct CDR3 sequences, about 15% being singletons. The rearrangement links TRBV6-9 to TRBJ2-2; 9 nucleotides agree with TRBD2. The TCR sequence derives from a man aged 45 to 70 who received an inactivated influenza vaccine. Sequences were derived from CD4+ T cells sorted from PBMCs, sampled roughly 24 months after vaccination. The DNA of the CDR3 is TGTGCCAGCAGTTATGGCGGGGGGGCAGTCGGGGAGCTGTTTTTT. Encoded protein: CASSYGGGAVGELFF.